Each of the 32 T cell receptor beta chains below was sequenced from the same sample in a study of T-cell reconstitution after alpha-beta-depleted transplantation in children. During its preparation, the TCRbeta library received unique molecular identifiers. TCRdb passed the PCR reads through MiXCR, listing each CDR3 protein once. This sample has 280,000 or so distinct CDR3 sequences, with roughly 11% found just once. The sample was peripheral blood, taken 180 days after TCRalphabeta/CD19-depleted stem cell transplant. These receptor sequences come from a male patient between 2 and 10 years old who had a stem cell transplant for chronic granulomatous disease, so the T cells may come from the graft donor.

This clonotype appeared many times. This rearrangement joins TRBV7-3 to TRBJ2-7, with TRBD2 matching 14 bases. The CDR3 consists of 17 residues. V lost 3 bases to trimming and J lost 7 bases; unmatched junction nucleotides: 11. Germline V gene lookup returns CDR1 SGHTA and CDR2 FQGTGA. CDR3 nucleotide sequence: TGTGCCAGCAGCTTCGCCCCCCGACTAGCGGGAGGGAATGAGCAGTACTTC. Its translation is CASSFAPRLAGGNEQYF.

On this clonotype: A read error may explain this, as a much larger clone is one base away. The V call is TRBV5-1, the J call TRBJ1-3, with D tentatively TRBD1 (6 bases). This CDR3 has 18 residues. Germline V gives CDR1 SGHRS, CDR2 YFSETQ. The CDR3: CASSPHIAPGDSGTTIYF. The CDR3 DNA sequence: TGCGCCAGCAGCCCTCATATTGCCCCAGGGGACTCTGGAACCACCATATATTTT.

Many counts were recorded for this clonotype. The rearrangement links TRBV20-1 to TRBJ2-1; no firm D call. The V gene lost 1 base and the J gene lost 0 bases, with 10 bases spanning the gap. Germline CDR1 is DFQATT and CDR2 is SNEGSKA (reference sequence). CDR3 length: 15 residues. The CDR3 DNA follows: TGCAGTGCTAGAGTCGGTCCGAGCTCCTACAATGAGCAGTTCTTC. This translates into CSARVGPSSYNEQFF.

This clonotype was seen ten or more times. V is TRBV29-1 and J is TRBJ2-1; TRBD2 matches 9 bases. The CDR3 extends over 15 amino acids. V gave up 3 bases and J gave up 0 bases; unmatched junction bases: 3. Germline assignment: CDR1 SQVTM and CDR2 ANQGSEA. CDR3 sequence (DNA): TGCAGCGTTGAGCCGACTAGCGGCTCCTACAATGAGCAGTTCTTC. This codes for CSVEPTSGSYNEQFF.

This clonotype was counted at least ten times. The chain uses TRBV5-6 and TRBJ2-2, with D hard to call. Trimming shortened V by 1 base and J by 1 base, and 8 bases separated the two germline ends. The CDR3 is made up of 15 amino acids. Per the germline V gene, CDR1 is SGHDT and CDR2 is YYEEEE. The CDR3 protein is CASSLRYRNTGELFF. DNA of the CDR3: TGTGCCAGCAGCTTGAGATACAGGAACACCGGGGAGCTGTTTTTT.

This clonotype has a count of ten or more. J is TRBJ2-7 and V is TRBV12-3 or TRBV12-4; D is unresolved. The germline V and J ends were trimmed by 6 bases and 4 bases, with 13 bases remaining between them. This CDR3 has 13 amino acids. The CDR3 loop is CASSIQLRYEQYF. The CDR3, as DNA: TGTGCCAGCAGCATTCAACTGAGATACGAGCAGTACTTC.

This clonotype was observed many times. The rearrangement links TRBV29-1 to TRBJ2-1; the D call may be TRBD1 or TRBD2 (6 bases each). The CDR3 is 16 residues long. Trimming pared 4 bases from V and 3 bases from J, leaving 19 bases between. The V gene's germline CDR1 is SQVTM and CDR2 ANQGSEA. In DNA, the CDR3 is TGCAGCGTTGGAGGAAGGGGGGAAGGGGACTACAATGAGCAGTTCTTC. Amino acid sequence: CSVGGRGEGDYNEQFF.

This clonotype was observed many times. The chain employs TRBV28 and TRBJ1-2; D is uncertain. V was pared by 7 bases and J by 4 bases, with 13 bases between. This CDR3 has 13 residues. From germline, CDR1 is MDHEN and CDR2 SYDVKM. The CDR3 DNA is TGTGCCAGCACCCCGGGAGCGAGCTATGGCTACACCTTC. Encoded protein: CASTPGASYGYTF.

This clonotype was observed at least ten times. V is TRBV4-2 and J is TRBJ2-7, with no clear D. Germline-derived CDR1 and CDR2 are LGHNA and YNFKEQ. Trimming took 1 base from V and 0 from J, leaving 7 bases between them. This CDR3 is 14 amino acids long. CDR3 DNA sequence: TGTGCCAGCAGCCAAGCGGGCCTCTCCTACGAGCAGTACTTC. Amino acid sequence: CASSQAGLSYEQYF.

This clonotype was counted many times. This chain connects TRBV7-6 to TRBJ2-1, with D unresolved. The CDR3 spans 16 residues. Germline values: CDR1 SGHVS, CDR2 FNYEAQ. V lost 1 base to trimming and J lost 0 bases, with 10 bases between them. The CDR3 DNA is TGTGCCAGCAGCTTAGTCGGCAGCATCTCCTACAATGAGCAGTTCTTC. This translates into CASSLVGSISYNEQFF.

This clonotype was observed at least ten times. The chain combines TRBV6-5 with TRBJ2-1, with D possibly matching TRBD2 (5 bases). Germline loops: CDR1 MNHEY, CDR2 SVGAGI. This CDR3 is built from 14 residues. V lost 4 bases to trimming and J lost 6 bases, with 13 bases between them. Here the CDR3 reads CASSFLGKRNEQFF. The CDR3 nucleotides read TGTGCCAGCAGTTTTCTCGGGAAGCGCAATGAGCAGTTCTTC.

This clonotype appeared many times. This sequence joins TRBV12-3 or TRBV12-4 and TRBJ2-3; a weak D match, TRBD2 (7 bases). Trimming took off 3 bases at V and 3 bases at J, with 10 bases between the two ends. The CDR3 contains 14 residues. The CDR3 region is CASSLGGRTDTQYF. Here the CDR3 DNA reads TGTGCCAGCAGTTTGGGGGGGCGGACAGATACGCAGTATTTT.

The V and J genes are TRBV19 and TRBJ1-1; D might be TRBD1 (5 bases). V lost 4 bases to trimming and J lost 8 bases, with 17 bases between them. CDR3 length: 14 amino acids. Germline V CDR1 and CDR2: LNHDA, SQIVND (reference sequence). The CDR3 bases are TGTGCCAGTAGTAAACTACCTCCGGGGGACGAAGCTTTCTTT. Its translation: CASSKLPPGDEAFF.

To note about this clonotype: A much larger clonotype is one base distant, so this may be a read error. This sequence joins TRBV29-1 and TRBJ1-1, with a weak D call TRBD1 (5 bases). The CDR3 totals 12 residues. The germline V gene has CDR1 SQVTM and CDR2 ANQGSEA. This CDR3 is CSVDFGTSEALF. The CDR3 nucleotides read TGCAGCGTTGACTTTGGGACGTCAGAAGCTCTCTTT.

This clonotype was detected many times. This chain links TRBV7-8 with TRBJ2-1; 12 bases align to TRBD2. The V segment lost 6 bases and the J segment 6 bases; nucleotides outside the gene matches: 18. Looked up from germline, CDR1 is SGHVS and CDR2 is FQNEAQ. This CDR3 region has 19 residues. Written as DNA, the CDR3 is TGTGCCAGCAGTGATCCCGGGCTAGCGGGAGGGCCTGGGCTCAATGAGCAGTTCTTC. Translated, it gives CASSDPGLAGGPGLNEQFF.

This clonotype was detected only a few times. The genes are TRBV18 and TRBJ2-7; a weak D match, TRBD2 (5 bases). The CDR3 spans 14 residues. CDR1 KGHSH and CDR2 LQKENI come from the germline V gene. V lost 3 bases and J lost 2, with 11 bases in between. CDR3 residues: CASSPFREPYEQYF. The CDR3 DNA reads TGTGCCAGCTCACCGTTTAGGGAGCCCTACGAGCAGTACTTC. Together with reference TRBV18 and TRBJ2-7, the CDR3 gives the full variable domain: NAGVMQNPRHLVRRRGQEARLRCSPMKGHSHVYWYRQLPEEGLKFMVYLQKENIIDESGMPKERFSAEFPKEGPSILRIQQVVRGDSAAYFCASSPFREPYEQYFGPGTRLTVT.

This clonotype has a count of ten or more. The rearrangement uses TRBV29-1 and TRBJ2-1; 9 bases line up with TRBD2. The length of the CDR3 is 12 residues. The V segment lost 3 bases and the J segment 7 bases; nucleotides outside the gene matches: 1. Germline V gene lookup returns CDR1 SQVTM and CDR2 ANQGSEA. This CDR3 reads CSVESGRNEQFF. The CDR3, as DNA: TGCAGCGTTGAGAGCGGGAGGAATGAGCAGTTCTTC.

This clonotype was recorded many times. This chain's CDR3 is CSASAVTSGPYEQYF. For the CDR3, the DNA is TGCAGTGCTAGTGCCGTGACTAGCGGTCCCTACGAGCAGTACTTC. J is TRBJ2-7 and V is TRBV20-1, with 9 bases identical to TRBD2. The CDR3 has 15 amino acids. CDR1 and CDR2 (germline): DFQATT, SNEGSKA (reference sequence). V was pared by 3 bases and J by 2 bases, with 8 bases of the junction left unmatched.

This clonotype was recorded a few times. DNA of the CDR3: TGTGCCAGCTCTTCAGGACAGGGGTCAGGAAACACCATATATTTT. Amino acid sequence: CASSSGQGSGNTIYF. The chain links TRBV18 to TRBJ1-3; TRBD1 aligns across 9 bases. Per the germline V gene, CDR1 is KGHSH and CDR2 is LQKENI. The CDR3 extends over 15 amino acids. The ends lost 6 bases at V and 4 bases at J; junction bases unmatched: 7.

This clonotype was seen ten or more times. J is TRBJ1-1 and V is TRBV24-1; maybe TRBD1 (5 bases). V lost 4 bases and J lost 5, with 10 bases in between. CDR1 is KGHDR, CDR2 SFDVKD, per germline. The CDR3 consists of 13 residues. This CDR3 is CATSEQGRTEAFF. CDR3 sequence (DNA): TGTGCCACCAGTGAGCAGGGAAGGACTGAAGCTTTCTTT.

This clonotype showed up many times. The CDR3 DNA is TGTGCCAGCAGCCCCGGGTCGGGGGACTCCTACAATGAGCAGTTCTTC. Translated: CASSPGSGDSYNEQFF. The rearrangement uses TRBV9 and TRBJ2-1, with a tentative D call TRBD2 (6 bases). In germline, CDR1 is SGDLS, CDR2 YYNGEE. Trimming shortened V by 4 bases and J by 0 bases, and 14 bases separated the two germline ends. CDR3 length: 16 residues.

Many counts were recorded for this clonotype. This chain links TRBV10-3 with TRBJ2-7; unclear D gene. The germline gives CDR1 ENHRY, CDR2 SYGVKD. The CDR3 totals 14 residues. V gave up 4 bases and J gave up 0 bases, with 10 bases separating them. In DNA form, the CDR3 reads TGTGCCATCAGTGCTTATTACGGCTCCTACGAGCAGTACTTC. This gives the protein CAISAYYGSYEQYF.

This rearrangement joins TRBV28 to TRBJ1-1; possible D gene TRBD1, 5 bases. V lost 2 bases, J lost 3 bases, and 13 bases lay in between. The CDR3 consists of 15 residues. Germline-derived CDR1 and CDR2 are MDHEN and SYDVKM. CDR3 nucleotide sequence: TGTGCCAGCAGTTTAGTCGCCAGGGTATACACTGAAGCTTTCTTT. This sequence encodes CASSLVARVYTEAFF.

The rearrangement uses TRBV14 and TRBJ2-7; possibly TRBD1 or TRBD2 for D (5 bases each). Trimming stripped 1 base from V and 2 bases from J, with 9 bases between. The germline V gene encodes CDR1 SGHDN and CDR2 FVKESK. The CDR3 length is 14 residues. CDR3 nucleotides: TGTGCCAGCAGCCAAGTGGGACGGACCTACGAGCAGTACTTC. This encodes CASSQVGRTYEQYF. Together with reference TRBV14 and TRBJ2-7, the CDR3 gives the full variable domain: EAGVTQFPSHSVIEKGQTVTLRCDPISGHDNLYWYRRVMGKEIKFLLHFVKESKQDESGMPNNRFLAERTGGTYSTLKVQPAELEDSGVYFCASSQVGRTYEQYFGPGTRLTVT.

This clonotype occurred many times. The chain is built from TRBV25-1 and TRBJ2-1; D is uncertain. The CDR3 loop spans 15 amino acids. The V end lost 0 bases, the J end lost 0 bases, and 6 bases lay between the germline ends. The V gene's germline CDR1 is MGHDK and CDR2 SYGVNS. The DNA for the CDR3 is TGTGCCAGCAGTGAATACGGTCCCTCCTACAATGAGCAGTTCTTC. Its translation is CASSEYGPSYNEQFF.

This clonotype was counted only a few times. The CDR3, as DNA: TGTGCCAGCAGCCTATCTGCTAGGACTAGACCCGTCAGCTCCTACAATGAGCAGTTCTTC. It yields the protein CASSLSARTRPVSSYNEQFF. V is TRBV7-3 and J is TRBJ2-1; the match to TRBD2 covers 7 bases. The germline CDR1 and CDR2 sequences are SGHTA and FQGTGA. The length of the CDR3 is 20 residues. The trim removed 5 bases at V and 0 bases at J, leaving 19 bases unmatched. Full variable domain (outside the CDR3, taken from reference TRBV7-3 and TRBJ2-1): GAGVSQTPSNKVTEKGKYVELRCDPISGHTALYWYRQSLGQGPEFLIYFQGTGAADDSGLPNDRFFAVRPEGSVSTLKIQRTERGDSAVYLCASSLSARTRPVSSYNEQFFGPGTRLTVL.

The chain recombines TRBV18 with TRBJ1-5, with 8 bases identical to TRBD1. From germline, CDR1 is KGHSH and CDR2 LQKENI. J was trimmed by 4 bases and V by 8 bases; bases with no gene match: 4. CDR3 length equals 13 residues. The CDR3 bases are TGTGCCAGCAGACAGGGGATGAATCAGCCCCAGCATTTT. This codes for CASRQGMNQPQHF.

This clonotype was seen repeatedly, ten times or more. The CDR3 coding sequence is TGTGCCAGCAGTCGGACAGCGGGCTATGGCTACACCTTC. Encoded protein: CASSRTAGYGYTF. The V call is TRBV6-1, the J call TRBJ1-2; the D gene is possibly TRBD1 (6 bases). This CDR3 is built from 13 residues. The V end was cut by 5 bases, the J end by 4 bases, with 11 bases between. The germline V gene encodes CDR1 MNHNS and CDR2 SASEGT.

This clonotype turned up a few times. CDR3 sequence: CSAPGERGSQETQYF. CDR3 DNA sequence: TGCAGTGCTCCAGGGGAGCGGGGCTCACAAGAGACCCAGTACTTC. This chain links TRBV20-1 with TRBJ2-5, with a possible D match to TRBD2 (7 bases). Trimming stripped 5 bases from V and 2 bases from J, with 18 bases between. Germline CDR1 reads DFQATT; CDR2 reads SNEGSKA (reference sequence). The CDR3 is 15 residues long.

This clonotype was detected many times. The CDR3 reads CASSLGRATDTQYF. CDR3 sequence (DNA): TGTGCCAGCAGTTTAGGTCGGGCCACAGATACGCAGTATTTT. V usage is TRBV28 and J usage is TRBJ2-3; D call uncertain. Germline V gives CDR1 MDHEN, CDR2 SYDVKM. CDR3 length: 14 amino acids. V lost 2 bases and J 2 bases, leaving 8 bases between the germline ends.

About this clonotype itself: Being one base from a much bigger clone, this may be a read error. The gene calls are TRBV7-9 and TRBJ2-2; 12 nucleotides align to TRBD2. CDR3 size: 15 residues. In germline, CDR1 is SEHNR, CDR2 FQNEAQ (reference sequence). DNA for the CDR3: TGTGCCAGCAGCTTCGGACTAGCGGGACCCGGGGTGCTGTTTTTT. It translates to CASSFGLAGPGVLFF. Looking up the rest from reference TRBV7-9 and TRBJ2-2 gives the full variable domain: DTGVSQNPRHKITKRGQNVTFRCDPISEHNRLYWYRQTLGQGPEFLTYFQNEAQLEKSRLLSDRFSAERPKGSFSTLEIQRTEQGDSAMYLCASSFGLAGPGVLFFGEGSRLTVL.

This clonotype was picked up a small number of times. The V and J genes are TRBV7-6 and TRBJ2-2, with 15 nucleotides matching TRBD2. CDR3 length: 19 amino acids. Trimming at V came to 5 bases and at J to 6 bases, leaving 13 bases not matched to a gene. Germline V gene sequence: CDR1 SGHVS, CDR2 FNYEAQ. CDR3 nucleotide sequence: TGTGCCAGCAGCAAAACACCGGGACTAGCGGGAGGAGCCCCCGGGGAGCTGTTTTTT. Translating gives CASSKTPGLAGGAPGELFF.